Sequencing of this TCR beta chain was carried out in a study of blood T cell repertoires in COVID-19. Study-wide context: The samples span acute and convalescent COVID-19 from the United States, Italy and Spain. Sources were T cells, B-cell-depleted T cells, or PBMCs; the material itself was cDNA or gDNA.

In the authors' methods: Nucleated cell counts were estimated from reference gene primer amplification. Assay: immunoSEQ multiplex PCR; the TCRdb copy retains only in-frame clones and omits some. V and J calls and clone size come straight from that table; D and trimming were deduced from the DNA. The repertoire holds tens of thousands of clones, with more than 85% as singletons. This clone occurred once. What was sequenced was peripheral blood. The clonotype comes from a man between 65 and 80 years old with active or convalescent COVID-19.

The CDR3 region is CASSLFSDNAFF. The CDR3 DNA reads as TGTGCCAGCAGCTTATTTAGTGACAACGCTTTCTTT. The chain joins TRBV7-9 to TRBJ1-1; no firm D call. This CDR3 has 12 amino acids. Germline CDR1 reads SEHNR; CDR2 reads FQNEAQ (reference sequence). V lost 2 bases to trimming and J lost 11 bases, with 12 bases between them.